The 23 T cell receptor beta chains presented below share a single source sample, sequenced in a study of Graves' ophthalmopathy and Graves' hyperthyroidism. RNA served as the template for amplifying TCR beta CDR3 regions. Second-round multiplex PCR came after a first-round RT-PCR that employed HTBI primers. TCRdb re-called the multiplex PCR reads with MiXCR, one entry per CDR3 protein. Of 350,000 to 400,000 distinct CDR3 sequences detected, approximately 15% appear once; the ten largest clones hold 5.5% to 7%. The sample was peripheral blood. Receptors originate from a woman between 18 and 29 years old with stable Graves' hyperthyroidism.

This clonotype was observed many times. J is TRBJ1-2 and V is TRBV20-1, with D maybe TRBD1 (6 bases). The CDR3 has 15 residues. Trimming stripped 5 bases from V and 4 bases from J, with 20 bases between. The germline gives CDR1 DFQATT, CDR2 SNEGSKA (reference sequence). The CDR3 DNA follows: TGCAGTGCTCACCAGGGGCCCCAGGCGGGCTATGGCTACACCTTC. It codes for CSAHQGPQAGYGYTF.

This clonotype has a count of ten or more. The gene calls are TRBV5-1 and TRBJ2-5; D is perhaps TRBD2 (7 bases). Germline V gene lookup returns CDR1 SGHRS and CDR2 YFSETQ. V was pared by 1 base and J by 1 base, with 11 bases between. CDR3 length: 15 amino acids. CDR3 DNA sequence: TGCGCCAGCAGCTTGACGGGGGGCACCCAAGAGACCCAGTACTTC. Its protein product is CASSLTGGTQETQYF.

This clonotype was seen a handful of times. The gene calls are TRBV4-3 and TRBJ2-5; D is unclear. The CDR3 contains 14 residues. Germline values: CDR1 LGHNA, CDR2 YSLEER. The ends were cut back, 5 bases at V and 2 bases at J, with 12 bases in the middle. The chain's CDR3 is CASSGLAPQETQYF. Written as DNA, the CDR3 is TGCGCCAGCAGCGGTTTGGCCCCACAAGAGACCCAGTACTTC.

This clonotype occurred many times. The chain joins TRBV12-3 or TRBV12-4 to TRBJ1-2; TRBD1 aligns across 11 bases. V shed 5 bases and J 8 bases; nucleotides not matched to a gene: 4. The CDR3 contains 13 residues. The CDR3 here is CASSPGTGGGYTF. CDR3 nucleotides: TGTGCCAGCAGTCCCGGGACAGGGGGGGGCTACACCTTC.

This clonotype has ten or more counts. The chain recombines TRBV12-3 or TRBV12-4 with TRBJ1-6, with D possibly matching TRBD1 (5 bases). The CDR3 length is 14 residues. V was shortened by 9 bases and J by 6 bases, with 15 bases between the two germline ends. CDR3 coding DNA: TGTGCCAGTAATATCCAGGGCGGTAATTCACCCCTCCACTTT. The encoded protein is CASNIQGGNSPLHF.

This clonotype was seen at least ten times. This sequence joins TRBV12-3 or TRBV12-4 and TRBJ1-1; D is unresolved. V shed 0 bases and J shed 2 bases, with 7 bases lying between them. The CDR3 loop spans 14 amino acids. CDR3 in DNA: TGTGCCAGCAGTTTAGCGGACGGAAACACTGAAGCTTTCTTT. Amino acids: CASSLADGNTEAFF.

The chain joins TRBV6-1 to TRBJ1-6, with a tentative D call TRBD1 (6 bases). Trimming removed 10 bases at V and 7 bases at J, with 17 bases between. The CDR3 sequence is 14 residues long. Looked up from germline, CDR1 is MNHNS and CDR2 is SASEGT. CDR3 sequence (DNA): TGTGCCACTCGACAGTTGGGGGCGAATTCACCCCTCCACTTT. Protein sequence: CATRQLGANSPLHF.

This clonotype was recorded many times. The rearrangement uses TRBV12-3 or TRBV12-4 and TRBJ1-1; no definite D call. The V end lost 1 base, the J end lost 2 bases, and 11 bases lay between the germline ends. The CDR3 contains 15 residues. CDR3 DNA sequence: TGTGCCAGCAGTTTAGGATCTATGGGTAACACTGAAGCTTTCTTT. Its protein is CASSLGSMGNTEAFF.

For this clonotype: At one end, the junction sequence differs from germline, possibly due to a read error. This rearrangement joins TRBV6-5 to TRBJ2-5, with D tentatively TRBD1 (6 bases). Germline-derived CDR1 and CDR2 are MNHEY and SVGAGI. CDR3 length: 14 amino acids. This CDR3 reads CVSSYGQPQETQYF. CDR3 coding DNA: TGTGTCAGCAGTTACGGACAGCCCCAAGAGACCCAGTACTTC.

This clonotype has a handful of counts. This chain joins TRBV6-1 and TRBJ2-7, with a tentative D call TRBD2 (5 bases). Trimming took off 2 bases at V and 3 bases at J, with 8 bases between the two ends. Germline lookup yields CDR1 MNHNS and CDR2 SASEGT. The length of the CDR3 is 13 residues. The CDR3 protein is CASSETRDYEQYF. The CDR3 bases are TGTGCCAGCAGTGAAACCCGGGACTACGAGCAGTACTTC.

Ten or more counts support this clonotype. This chain links TRBV6-5 with TRBJ2-7; 7 positions match TRBD2. The germline gives CDR1 MNHEY, CDR2 SVGAGI. This CDR3 contains 17 residues. The V segment lost 0 bases and the J segment 5 bases; nucleotides outside the gene matches: 13. The chain's CDR3 is CASSYSLARFLGDEQYF. CDR3 in DNA: TGTGCCAGCAGTTACTCACTAGCGAGGTTCCTCGGGGACGAGCAGTACTTC.

Note on this clonotype: This may stem from a read error, because a much larger clone lies one nucleotide away. V usage is TRBV4-1 and J usage is TRBJ1-1; 8 nucleotides match TRBD1. This CDR3 spans 11 amino acids. CDR1 MGHRA and CDR2 YSYEKL come from the germline V gene. CDR3 in amino acids: CAGSHRTGTFF. CDR3 sequence (DNA): TGCGCCGGCAGCCATAGGACAGGGACTTTCTTT.

V is TRBV5-1 and J is TRBJ2-5; D remains ambiguous. This CDR3 comprises 16 residues. V was cut by 0 bases and J by 2 bases, with 14 bases left in between. Germline lookup yields CDR1 SGHRS and CDR2 YFSETQ. The CDR3 DNA sequence: TGCGCCAGCAGCTTGGAGTCAGGCATCGGGCAAGAGACCCAGTACTTC. Translated: CASSLESGIGQETQYF.

V usage is TRBV7-9 and J usage is TRBJ1-2; unclear D gene. V dropped 8 bases and J dropped 6 bases, with 13 bases sitting between them. Per germline, CDR1 SEHNR and CDR2 FQNEAQ (reference sequence). The CDR3 is 12 residues long. The CDR3 protein is CASAETVDGYTF. The CDR3 DNA reads as TGTGCCAGCGCCGAGACGGTGGATGGCTACACCTTC.

This clonotype was detected only a few times. The chain is built from TRBV6-5 and TRBJ1-5; D gene uncertain. The germline gives CDR1 MNHEY, CDR2 SVGAGI. The V end lost 4 bases, the J end lost 0 bases, and 16 bases lay between the germline ends. The CDR3 contains 17 residues. CDR3 coding DNA: TGTGCCAGCAGTTTGGGCAGACCCATGTATAGCAATCAGCCCCAGCATTTT. As protein: CASSLGRPMYSNQPQHF.

The chain combines TRBV11-2 with TRBJ2-2; 7 bases align to TRBD1. With V trimmed by 1 base and J by 1 base, 3 bases remained unmatched. Germline CDR1 and CDR2: SGHAT and FQNNGV. CDR3 length equals 16 residues. The CDR3, as DNA: TGTGCCAGCAGCTTAGTGGGGACAGTGAACACCGGGGAGCTGTTTTTT. This encodes CASSLVGTVNTGELFF.

This clonotype appeared a few times. Germline is not matched at one junction end, which may reflect a read error. The V gene is TRBV27, the J gene TRBJ1-1; D unresolved. This CDR3 is 15 amino acids long. Germline V CDR1 and CDR2: MNHEY, SMNVEV (reference sequence). CDR3 amino acids: CASNLLSTLNTEAFF. For the CDR3, the DNA is TGTGCCAGCAATTTATTAAGTACTCTGAACACTGAAGCTTTCTTT.

In regard to this clonotype: This may come from a read error, since a much larger clone is one base off. This rearrangement joins TRBV9 to TRBJ1-1; D unclear. Trimming shortened V by 5 bases and J by 1 base, and 6 bases separated the two germline ends. The germline V gene has CDR1 SGDLS and CDR2 YYNGEE. The CDR3 totals 12 residues. CDR3 region: CASRHPNTEAFF. CDR3 nucleotides: TGTGCCAGCAGACACCCGAACACTGAAGCTTTCTTT. The whole variable domain, filled in from reference TRBV9 and TRBJ1-1, reads DSGVTQTPKHLITATGQRVTLRCSPRSGDLSVYWYQQSLDQGLQFLIQYYNGEERAKGNILERFSAQQFPDLHSELNLSSLELGDSALYFCASRHPNTEAFFGQGTRLTVV.

The sample holds many counts of this clonotype. V and J are TRBV20-1 and TRBJ2-7, with TRBD1 matching 7 bases. From germline, CDR1 is DFQATT and CDR2 SNEGSKA (reference sequence). The CDR3 totals 16 residues. V shed 2 bases and J 2 bases; nucleotides not matched to a gene: 12. Written as DNA, the CDR3 is TGCAGTGCTAGATCCCGGACAGGCGCTTTGACCTACGAGCAGTACTTC. Residues: CSARSRTGALTYEQYF.

This clonotype appeared many times. The chain joins TRBV11-3 to TRBJ2-7, with D tentatively TRBD2 (5 bases). The CDR3 runs 14 residues. The V end was cut by 1 base, the J end by 6 bases, with 13 bases between. Germline V gene data show CDR1 as SGHNT and CDR2 as YENEEA. Here the CDR3 DNA reads TGTGCCAGCAGCTTAGCACGGGGTGGGATCGAGCAGTACTTC. This gives the protein CASSLARGGIEQYF.

This clonotype was detected many times. The rearrangement links TRBV27 to TRBJ1-6; D is ambiguous. Germline V lookup: CDR1 MNHEY, CDR2 SMNVEV (reference sequence). The CDR3 runs to 16 residues. The V end lost 4 bases, the J end lost 4 bases, and 14 bases lay between the germline ends. This chain's CDR3 is CASSSYGLGYNSPLHF. CDR3 nucleotides: TGTGCCAGCAGTTCCTACGGGTTAGGGTATAATTCACCCCTCCACTTT.

At least ten counts were recorded for this clonotype. The CDR3: CASRGGMSTEAFF. In DNA, the CDR3 is TGTGCCAGCAGGGGAGGGATGAGCACTGAAGCTTTCTTT. The chain uses TRBV6-1 and TRBJ1-1; D is uncertain. V was shortened by 6 bases and J by 4 bases, with 12 bases between the two germline ends. Germline assignment: CDR1 MNHNS and CDR2 SASEGT. This CDR3 is built from 13 residues.

This clonotype was seen repeatedly, ten times or more. The rearrangement links TRBV20-1 to TRBJ1-1, with no clear D. Germline CDR1 reads DFQATT; CDR2 reads SNEGSKA (reference sequence). The CDR3 is 11 amino acids. Trimming pared 6 bases from V and 4 bases from J, leaving 9 bases between. This CDR3 reads CSAVRRTEAFF. In nucleotides, the CDR3 is TGCAGTGCGGTCAGGCGCACTGAAGCTTTCTTT.